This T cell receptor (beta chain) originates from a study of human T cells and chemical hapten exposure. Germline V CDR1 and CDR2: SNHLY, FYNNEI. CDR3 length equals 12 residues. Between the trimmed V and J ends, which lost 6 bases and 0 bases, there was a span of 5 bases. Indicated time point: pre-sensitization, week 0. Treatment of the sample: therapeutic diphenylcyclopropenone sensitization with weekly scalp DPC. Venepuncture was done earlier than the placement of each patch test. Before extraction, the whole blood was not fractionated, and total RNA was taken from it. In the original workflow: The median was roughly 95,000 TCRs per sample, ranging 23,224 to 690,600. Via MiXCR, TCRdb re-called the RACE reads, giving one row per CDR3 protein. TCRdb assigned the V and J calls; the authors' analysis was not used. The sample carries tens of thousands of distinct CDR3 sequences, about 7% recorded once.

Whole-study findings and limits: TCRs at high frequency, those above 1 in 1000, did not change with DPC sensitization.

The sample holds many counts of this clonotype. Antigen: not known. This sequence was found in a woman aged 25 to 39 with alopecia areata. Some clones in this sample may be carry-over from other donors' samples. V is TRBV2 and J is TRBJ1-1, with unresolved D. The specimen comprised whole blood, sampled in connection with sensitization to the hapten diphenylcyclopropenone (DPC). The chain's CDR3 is CASSSMNTEAFF. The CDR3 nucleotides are TGTGCCAGCAGCTCAATGAACACTGAAGCTTTCTTT.